This TCR beta chain derives from a study of blood T cells in healthy people across ages. Worth noting for this clonotype: The antigen is not known. Germline and junction disagree at one end, which may indicate a read error.

Primed by a sample-barcoded 5' primer and a J-beta primer mix, a second PCR proceeded for 7 to 11 cycles. TCRdb re-called the 5' RACE reads with MiXCR, one entry per CDR3 protein. The sample has about 1.4 million distinct CDR3 sequences; approximately 59% are singletons. This CDR3 contains 17 residues. Germline loops: CDR1 LGHNA, CDR2 YNFKEQ. General study results and limits: Diversity was estimated from one million T cells, and these estimates were considered underestimates.

This clonotype originated in a young man in good health. The V and J genes are TRBV4-2 and TRBJ2-5; TRBD2 matches 14 bases. Sequencing input: blood. CDR3 DNA: TGTGCCAACAGCCCGAGACTAGCGGGAGGGTACGGAGAGACCCAGTACTTC. It is translated as CANSPRLAGGYGETQYF.